A selection of T cell receptor beta chains follows, all from one sample in a study of blood T cell repertoires in COVID-19. The repertoire was sequenced with immunoSEQ multiplex PCR; TCRdb's copy has only in-frame clones and lacks some. Altogether about 29,000 clones are present, roughly nine tenths being singletons, with the ten largest covering roughly 4%. Sequences were obtained from peripheral blood. These receptors came from a human donor in a cohort sampled during active COVID-19. Each CDR3 is given with its conserved first and last residue. A D gene is named only where the DNA matches it firmly. Rows give clone size only sometimes, using once, few, many, or a class for an expanded clone.

d_call	v_call	clone_size	j_call	cdr3_aa	cdr3_nt
-	TRBV30	-	TRBJ1-3	CAWSRPQGNTIYF	TGTGCCTGGAGCAGGCCTCAGGGAAACACCATATATTTT
-	TRBV29-1	-	TRBJ2-1	CSVEDLGGREGNEQFF	TGCAGCGTTGAAGATCTTGGCGGCCGAGAGGGCAATGAGCAGTTCTTC
TRBD1	TRBV7-2	-	TRBJ2-1	CASSAGQGANEQFF	TGTGCCAGCAGCGCGGGACAGGGGGCAAATGAGCAGTTCTTC
-	TRBV4-1	once	TRBJ1-2	CASSQSEIGYTF	TGCGCCAGCAGCCAATCGGAGATAGGCTACACCTTC
TRBD2	TRBV4-1	-	TRBJ2-3	CASSETSGGDPSTDTQYF	TGCGCCAGCAGCGAGACTAGCGGGGGGGATCCCTCCACAGATACGCAGTATTTT
-	TRBV15	-	TRBJ1-1	CATSRQGNTEAFF	TGTGCCACCAGCAGACAGGGGAACACTGAAGCTTTCTTT
-	TRBV10-3	-	TRBJ2-1	CAISGQGRGEQFF	TGTGCCATCAGTGGGCAGGGAAGGGGTGAGCAGTTCTTC
-	TRBV5-6	-	TRBJ2-7	CASSLLGVSEQYF	TGTGCCAGCAGCTTGCTAGGGGTCAGCGAGCAGTACTTC
-	TRBV6-5	-	TRBJ1-2	CASRFSTDYGYTF	TGTGCCAGCAGATTTTCCACGGACTATGGCTACACCTTC
-	TRBV29-1	-	TRBJ1-6	CSAGTSYNSPLHF	TGCAGCGCAGGGACATCTTATAATTCACCCCTCCACTTT
-	TRBV21-1	-	TRBJ2-2	CAGLGAGLTNTGELFF	TGTGCCGGATTGGGCGCGGGACTCACGAACACCGGGGAGCTGTTTTTT
-	TRBV19	-	TRBJ1-1	CASTRTAGSTEAFF	TGTGCCAGTACCCGGACAGCCGGAAGCACTGAAGCTTTCTTT
TRBD1	TRBV6-6	once	TRBJ2-4	CASSQGQVEAKNIQYF	TGTGCCAGCAGCCAGGGACAGGTAGAAGCCAAAAACATTCAGTACTTC
-	TRBV5-6	once	TRBJ2-4	CASSFLMSGVAKNIQYF	TGTGCCAGCAGCTTTCTTATGTCGGGGGTAGCCAAAAACATTCAGTACTTC
TRBD2	TRBV11-2	-	TRBJ2-5	CASSLERGTSGETQYF	TGTGCCAGCAGCTTAGAGCGCGGGACTAGCGGGGAGACCCAGTACTTC
TRBD1	TRBV5-4	-	TRBJ1-1	CASSPTGGALNTEAFF	TGTGCCAGCAGCCCGACAGGGGGGGCCCTGAACACTGAAGCTTTCTTT
TRBD1	TRBV6-5	-	TRBJ1-4	CASSYLRKQGYEKLFF	TGTGCCAGCAGTTACTTAAGAAAACAGGGGTATGAAAAACTGTTTTTT
TRBD1	TRBV19	-	TRBJ2-2	CASSGYRGPGELFF	TGTGCCAGTAGTGGATACAGGGGGCCCGGGGAGCTGTTTTTT
-	TRBV21-1	-	TRBJ1-2	CASGKDRESLKLYGYTF	TGTGCCAGCGGAAAAGACAGGGAGTCCCTCAAACTCTATGGCTACACCTTC
-	TRBV5-1	-	TRBJ1-1	CARRRGEGRTTEAFF	TGCGCCCGCAGACGGGGGGAGGGCCGTACTACTGAAGCTTTCTTT